Listed below are T cell receptor beta chains from one sample, sequenced in a study of blood T cell repertoires in COVID-19. Sequenced by immunoSEQ multiplex PCR; TCRdb stores in-frame clones only, minus some. The sample contains approximately 350,000 clones, around 90% of which appear only once. The sample consisted of peripheral blood. The origin of the receptors is a woman younger than 30 who had recovered from COVID-19. The CDR3 runs from the conserved cysteine through the conserved F or W. The order of the fields is CDR3 length, J gene, V gene, D gene, clone size, CDR3 protein, CDR3 DNA. A D gene is named only where the DNA matches it firmly. Rows may omit the clone size; those that give it use once, few, many or a size class.

length: 15; J: TRBJ2-1; V: TRBV7-2; D: .; size: .; CDR3: CASSVAGQTNNEQFF; DNA: TGTGCCAGCAGCGTCGCGGGACAGACCAACAATGAGCAGTTCTTC
length: 17; J: TRBJ2-1; V: TRBV24-1; D: TRBD2; size: .; CDR3: CATSDRSGTISYNEQFF; DNA: TGTGCCACCAGTGACCGTAGCGGGACTATCTCCTACAATGAGCAGTTCTTC
length: 14; J: TRBJ2-2; V: TRBV7-9; D: .; size: .; CDR3: CASSFGANTGELFF; DNA: TGTGCCAGCAGCTTCGGAGCGAACACCGGGGAGCTGTTTTTT
length: 13; J: TRBJ2-5; V: TRBV5-1; D: .; size: .; CDR3: CASSSGTLETQYF; DNA: TGCGCCAGCAGCTCCGGGACACTGGAGACCCAGTACTTC
length: 13; J: TRBJ2-1; V: TRBV6-5; D: .; size: .; CDR3: CASSSSALNEQFF; DNA: TGTGCCAGCAGTTCGAGCGCTCTTAATGAGCAGTTCTTC
length: 14; J: TRBJ1-1; V: TRBV11-2; D: .; size: .; CDR3: CASSLRGSNTEAFF; DNA: TGTGCCAGCAGTCTAAGGGGGTCGAACACTGAAGCTTTCTTT
length: 12; J: TRBJ2-1; V: TRBV6-5; D: .; size: .; CDR3: CASSYPGNEQFF; DNA: TGTGCCAGCAGTTACCCGGGGAATGAGCAGTTCTTC
length: 12; J: TRBJ2-1; V: TRBV13; D: TRBD1; size: .; CDR3: CASSSGTGSKFF; DNA: TGTGCCAGCAGCAGCGGGACAGGGTCAAAGTTCTTC
length: 15; J: TRBJ2-4; V: TRBV30; D: TRBD1; size: .; CDR3: CAWESPGQAKNIQYF; DNA: TGTGCCTGGGAATCCCCGGGACAGGCCAAAAACATTCAGTACTTC
length: 15; J: TRBJ1-2; V: TRBV7-9; D: TRBD1; size: .; CDR3: CASRERTGNDYGYTF; DNA: TGTGCCAGCAGGGAGAGGACAGGGAACGACTATGGCTACACCTTC
length: 13; J: TRBJ1-3; V: TRBV28; D: .; size: .; CDR3: CASSINSGNTIYF; DNA: TGTGCCAGCAGCATCAACTCTGGAAACACCATATATTTT
length: 11; J: TRBJ1-2; V: TRBV28; D: .; size: once; CDR3: CASSSGRGYTF; DNA: TGTGCCAGCAGCTCAGGGCGAGGCTACACCTTC
length: 16; J: TRBJ1-6; V: TRBV5-8; D: .; size: .; CDR3: CASSSLQSSYNSPLHF; DNA: TGTGCCAGCAGCTCGTTACAGAGCTCCTATAATTCACCCCTCCACTTT
length: 14; J: TRBJ1-2; V: TRBV18; D: .; size: .; CDR3: CASSPQAGSDGYTF; DNA: TGTGCCAGCTCACCACAGGCCGGGTCCGATGGCTACACCTTC
length: 12; J: TRBJ1-2; V: TRBV28; D: .; size: .; CDR3: CASSLAYYGYTF; DNA: TGTGCCAGCAGTTTGGCCTACTATGGCTACACCTTC
length: 14; J: TRBJ1-1; V: TRBV25-1; D: .; size: .; CDR3: CASSQRGMNTEAFF; DNA: TGTGCCAGCAGCCAGAGGGGGATGAACACTGAAGCTTTCTTT
length: 14; J: TRBJ1-6; V: TRBV5-6; D: .; size: .; CDR3: CASRPGWDNSPLHF; DNA: TGTGCCAGCAGGCCGGGGTGGGATAATTCACCCCTCCACTTT
length: 16; J: TRBJ1-4; V: TRBV30; D: .; size: .; CDR3: CAWSAGRAGSGEKLFF; DNA: TGTGCCTGGAGTGCCGGACGGGCAGGGTCGGGTGAAAAACTGTTTTTT
length: 17; J: TRBJ2-1; V: TRBV4-1; D: TRBD2; size: .; CDR3: CASSRGSTSGVRGEQFF; DNA: TGCGCCAGCAGCCGAGGGAGCACTAGCGGGGTACGGGGTGAGCAGTTCTTC
length: 17; J: TRBJ1-2; V: TRBV7-9; D: TRBD1; size: .; CDR3: CASSLAKTGVVSDGYTF; DNA: TGTGCCAGCAGCTTAGCGAAGACAGGGGTTGTATCGGATGGCTACACCTTC
length: 18; J: TRBJ2-3; V: TRBV5-8; D: TRBD2; size: .; CDR3: CASSREIRASGRADTQYF; DNA: TGTGCCAGCAGCCGCGAAATCAGGGCTAGCGGGAGGGCGGATACGCAGTATTTT
length: 14; J: TRBJ2-1; V: TRBV7-9; D: TRBD2; size: few; CDR3: CASTSGGTSAEQFF; DNA: TGTGCCAGCACCTCGGGAGGGACTAGCGCAGAGCAGTTCTTC
length: 16; J: TRBJ1-5; V: TRBV6-6; D: TRBD1; size: .; CDR3: CASSRQGWTRNQPQHF; DNA: TGTGCCAGCAGTCGACAGGGCTGGACGAGAAATCAGCCCCAGCATTTT
length: 14; J: TRBJ2-5; V: TRBV7-2; D: TRBD1; size: .; CDR3: CASSFGQGQETQYF; DNA: TGTGCCAGCAGCTTCGGACAGGGGCAAGAGACCCAGTACTTC
length: 14; J: TRBJ1-4; V: TRBV7-8; D: TRBD1; size: .; CDR3: CASSQTGNNEKLFF; DNA: TGTGCCAGCAGCCAGACAGGGAATAATGAAAAACTGTTTTTT
length: 16; J: TRBJ1-2; V: TRBV7-6; D: TRBD1; size: .; CDR3: CASSLDTGGLNYGYTF; DNA: TGTGCCAGCAGCTTGGATACAGGGGGTCTCAACTATGGCTACACCTTC
length: 15; J: TRBJ2-1; V: TRBV27; D: TRBD2; size: .; CDR3: CASSAVAGRYNEQFF; DNA: TGTGCCAGCAGTGCCGTAGCGGGTAGATACAATGAGCAGTTCTTC
length: 17; J: TRBJ2-2; V: TRBV6-4; D: TRBD2; size: .; CDR3: CASSDSGLAGVTGELFF; DNA: TGTGCCAGCAGTGACTCGGGACTAGCGGGTGTCACCGGGGAGCTGTTTTTT
length: 11; J: TRBJ1-2; V: TRBV20-1; D: .; size: .; CDR3: CSASQEYGYTF; DNA: TGCAGTGCTAGTCAGGAATATGGCTACACCTTC
length: 16; J: TRBJ1-3; V: TRBV4-3; D: .; size: .; CDR3: CASSQDTRWSGNTIYF; DNA: TGCGCCAGCAGCCAAGACACTAGGTGGTCCGGAAACACCATATATTTT
length: 16; J: TRBJ1-2; V: TRBV27; D: .; size: once; CDR3: CASSLFPGSTNYGYTF; DNA: TGTGCCAGCAGTTTATTCCCGGGAAGTACTAACTATGGCTACACCTTC
length: 15; J: TRBJ1-2; V: TRBV2; D: .; size: .; CDR3: CASTSLWAGSYGYTF; DNA: TGTGCCAGCACCTCCTTGTGGGCAGGGTCATATGGCTACACCTTC
length: 13; J: TRBJ1-2; V: TRBV27; D: .; size: .; CDR3: CASSSGVVHGYTF; DNA: TGTGCCAGCAGTTCAGGGGTTGTACATGGCTACACCTTC
length: 16; J: TRBJ2-1; V: TRBV11-3; D: TRBD2; size: once; CDR3: CASSLNLAGGNNEQFF; DNA: TGTGCCAGCAGCCTAAATCTAGCGGGAGGGAACAATGAGCAGTTCTTC
length: 15; J: TRBJ2-1; V: TRBV6-4; D: TRBD2; size: once; CDR3: CASSEWAGGRIEQFF; DNA: TGTGCCAGCAGTGAGTGGGCGGGAGGGCGAATTGAGCAGTTCTTC
length: 16; J: TRBJ2-4; V: TRBV11-3; D: .; size: .; CDR3: CASSLDPGTAKNIQYF; DNA: TGTGCCAGCAGCTTAGATCCGGGAACAGCCAAAAACATTCAGTACTTC
length: 15; J: TRBJ1-1; V: TRBV7-9; D: .; size: .; CDR3: CASSTSSRVNTEAFF; DNA: TGTGCCAGCAGTACTTCCAGCCGGGTGAACACTGAAGCTTTCTTT
length: 18; J: TRBJ2-3; V: TRBV3-1/TRBV3-2; D: TRBD2; size: .; CDR3: CASSQDRRGRAITDTQYF; DNA: TGTGCCAGCAGCCAAGATCGTCGCGGGAGGGCCATCACAGATACGCAGTATTTT
length: 13; J: TRBJ2-5; V: TRBV29-1; D: .; size: few; CDR3: CSASGTSQETQYF; DNA: TGCAGCGCTTCCGGGACTTCCCAAGAGACCCAGTACTTC
length: 14; J: TRBJ1-1; V: TRBV3-1/TRBV3-2; D: .; size: .; CDR3: CASSQESGVGIAFF; DNA: TGTGCCAGCAGCCAAGAATCCGGGGTTGGCATAGCTTTCTTT
length: 13; J: TRBJ2-1; V: TRBV4-1; D: .; size: once; CDR3: CASSRVEDNEQFF; DNA: TGCGCCAGCAGCCGCGTGGAGGACAATGAGCAGTTCTTC